This T cell receptor (beta chain) was identified during a study of cytotoxic CD8 clonotypes in ibrutinib-treated CLL. In the study overall: Across the patients, roughly 10 were relapsed/refractory, roughly 15 treatment-naive and about 18 IGHV unmutated.

This clone was recorded a few times. The antigen remains undetermined. Sequencing was performed with immunoSEQ multiplex PCR; in TCRdb, only in-frame clones are kept and a portion is missing. This table has some 100,000 clones, more than 55% appearing once. The study, taken as a whole, reports: Few clonotypes were public, and these shrank or held steady under treatment.

The CDR3 covers 14 residues. V was clipped by 4 bases and J by 4 bases, with 13 bases between them. CDR1 MGHDK and CDR2 SYGVNS come from the germline V gene. The receptor comes from a human donor with chronic lymphocytic leukemia. V gene TRBV25-1 combines with J gene TRBJ1-1; tentative D call: TRBD1 (6 bases). The sequences come from PBMCs, collected after 24 months of ibrutinib treatment. The CDR3 here is CASSALRDTTEAFF. CDR3 nucleotide sequence: TGTGCCAGCAGTGCCCTCCGGGACACCACTGAAGCTTTCTTT.